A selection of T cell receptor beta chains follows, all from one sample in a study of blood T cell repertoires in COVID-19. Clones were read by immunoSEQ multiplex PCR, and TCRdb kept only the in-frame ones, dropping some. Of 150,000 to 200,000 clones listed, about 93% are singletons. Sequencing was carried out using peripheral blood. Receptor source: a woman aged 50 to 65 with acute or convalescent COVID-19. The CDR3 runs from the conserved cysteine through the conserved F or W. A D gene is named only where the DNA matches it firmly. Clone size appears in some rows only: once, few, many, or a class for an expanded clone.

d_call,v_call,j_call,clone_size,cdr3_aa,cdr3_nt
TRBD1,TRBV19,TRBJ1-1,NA,CASSPGRGTEAFF,TGTGCCAGTAGTCCAGGCAGGGGGACTGAAGCTTTCTTT
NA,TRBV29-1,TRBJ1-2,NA,CSVRGGWKGNYGYTF,TGCAGCGTCCGGGGGGGATGGAAGGGGAACTATGGCTACACCTTC
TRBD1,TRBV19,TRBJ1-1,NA,CASSIGTGGSGAFF,TGTGCCAGTAGTATAGGGACAGGGGGCTCGGGAGCTTTCTTT
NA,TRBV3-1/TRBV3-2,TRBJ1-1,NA,CASSLGRNTEAFF,TGTGCCAGCAGCCTAGGGAGGAACACTGAAGCTTTCTTT
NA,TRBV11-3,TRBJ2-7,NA,CASSFDTRSSYEQYF,TGTGCCAGCAGTTTCGACACTAGGAGCTCCTACGAGCAGTACTTC
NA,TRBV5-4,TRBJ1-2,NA,CASSLETANYGYTF,TGTGCCAGCAGCTTGGAGACAGCGAACTATGGCTACACCTTC
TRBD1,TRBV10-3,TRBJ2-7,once,CAISAFAGSGTGEHQYF,TGTGCCATCAGTGCCTTTGCAGGGTCGGGGACAGGGGAACACCAGTACTTC
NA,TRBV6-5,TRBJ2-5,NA,CASSYLGLASETQYF,TGTGCCAGCAGTTATTTAGGACTGGCCTCAGAGACCCAGTACTTC
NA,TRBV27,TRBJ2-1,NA,CASSLTGSPYNEQFF,TGTGCCAGCAGTTTAACAGGGAGCCCCTACAATGAGCAGTTCTTC
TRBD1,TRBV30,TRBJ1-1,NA,CAWDLGTGNTEAFF,TGTGCCTGGGACCTCGGGACAGGGAACACTGAAGCTTTCTTT
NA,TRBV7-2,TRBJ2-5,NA,CASSLTRLQETQYF,TGTGCCAGCAGCTTAACACGCCTCCAAGAGACCCAGTACTTC
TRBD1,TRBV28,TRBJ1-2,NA,CASSFPGQRPPTYGYTF,TGTGCCAGCAGTTTTCCGGGACAGAGGCCTCCTACCTATGGCTACACCTTC
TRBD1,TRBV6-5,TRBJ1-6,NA,CASSRDRNSPLHF,TGTGCCAGCAGCCGGGACAGGAATTCACCCCTCCACTTT
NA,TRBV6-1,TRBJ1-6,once,CASSDRPEDNSPLHF,TGTGCCAGCAGTGACCGGCCAGAGGATAATTCACCCCTCCACTTT
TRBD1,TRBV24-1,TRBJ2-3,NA,CATGGQGPSPDTQYF,TGTGCCACCGGAGGACAGGGGCCCTCCCCAGATACGCAGTATTTT
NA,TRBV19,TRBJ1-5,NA,CASNPGLYSNQPQHF,TGTGCCAGTAACCCGGGATTATATAGCAATCAGCCCCAGCATTTT
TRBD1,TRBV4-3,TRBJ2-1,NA,CASSHRLGQGGNEQFF,TGCGCCAGCAGCCACAGACTGGGACAGGGAGGCAATGAGCAGTTCTTC
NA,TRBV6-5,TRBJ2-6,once,CASSYVQAPGANVLTF,TGTGCCAGCAGTTACGTGCAGGCCCCTGGGGCCAACGTCCTGACTTTC
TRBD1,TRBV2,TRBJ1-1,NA,CASSEGLDRAAEAFF,TGTGCCAGCAGTGAAGGGTTGGACAGGGCGGCTGAAGCTTTCTTT
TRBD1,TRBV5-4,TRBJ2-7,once,CASSIGTVAYEQYF,TGTGCCAGCAGCATCGGGACAGTCGCCTACGAGCAGTACTTC
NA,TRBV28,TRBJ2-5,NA,CASSSGTRKETQYF,TGTGCCAGCAGTTCGGGGACAAGAAAGGAGACCCAGTACTTC
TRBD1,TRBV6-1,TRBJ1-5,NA,CASSGIGGRLDQPQHF,TGTGCCAGCAGTGGTATAGGGGGCAGATTGGATCAGCCCCAGCATTTT
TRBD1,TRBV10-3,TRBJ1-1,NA,CAISESGTDMNTEAFF,TGTGCCATCAGTGAGTCTGGGACAGACATGAACACTGAAGCTTTCTTT
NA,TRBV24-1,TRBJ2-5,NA,CATSDRELQKETQYF,TGTGCCACCAGTGACCGGGAGCTACAAAAAGAGACCCAGTACTTC
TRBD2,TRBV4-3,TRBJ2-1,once,CASSQGLAGDNEQFF,TGCGCCAGCAGCCAGGGACTAGCGGGAGACAATGAGCAGTTCTTC
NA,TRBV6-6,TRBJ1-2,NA,CASSPRVSYGYTF,TGTGCCAGCAGCCCCAGGGTGTCCTATGGCTACACCTTC